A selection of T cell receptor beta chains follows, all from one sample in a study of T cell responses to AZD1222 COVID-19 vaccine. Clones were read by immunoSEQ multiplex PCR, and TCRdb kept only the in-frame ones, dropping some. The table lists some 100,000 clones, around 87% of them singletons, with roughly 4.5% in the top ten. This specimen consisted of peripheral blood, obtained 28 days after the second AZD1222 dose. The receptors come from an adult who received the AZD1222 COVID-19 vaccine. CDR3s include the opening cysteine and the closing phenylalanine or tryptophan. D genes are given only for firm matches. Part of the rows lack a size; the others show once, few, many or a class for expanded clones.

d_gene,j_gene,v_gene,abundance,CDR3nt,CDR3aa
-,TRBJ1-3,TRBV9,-,TGTGCCAGCAGCGTACCCCCGGACCCGGACAAAGGCACCATATATTTT,CASSVPPDPDKGTIYF
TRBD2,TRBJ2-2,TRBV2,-,TGTGCCAGCAGTGAAGCGCTGGGGGCGGGAGGCCTCGGGGAGCTGTTTTTT,CASSEALGAGGLGELFF
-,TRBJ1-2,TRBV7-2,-,TGTGCCAGCAGCCCCAGTGGGACAATCGGCACCTTC,CASSPSGTIGTF
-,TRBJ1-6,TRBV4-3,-,TGCGCCAGCAGCCAAGATTTTCGTACAGGGCAATCACCCCTCCACTTT,CASSQDFRTGQSPLHF
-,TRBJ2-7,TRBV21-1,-,TGTGCCAGCAGCCCACAACAAAGGCCAGGCAACTACGAGCAGTACTTC,CASSPQQRPGNYEQYF
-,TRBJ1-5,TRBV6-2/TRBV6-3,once,TGTGCCAGCAGCTCCGGGAACCCGAGCCAGCCCCAGCATTTT,CASSSGNPSQPQHF
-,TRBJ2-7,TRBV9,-,TGTGCCAGCAGCCCGCCTAGCTCCTACGAGCAGTACTTC,CASSPPSSYEQYF
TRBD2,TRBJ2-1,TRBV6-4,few,TGTGCCAGCAGTACCCTAGCGGCAGAGAACACACACACAAATGAGCAGTTCTTC,CASSTLAAENTHTNEQFF
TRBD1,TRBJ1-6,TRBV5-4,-,TGTGCCAGCAGCGAGAGACAGGGGACCTCCTATAATTCACCCCTCCACTTT,CASSERQGTSYNSPLHF
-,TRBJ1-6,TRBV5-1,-,TGCGCCAGCAGCTCCCGGCAGGACTATAATTCACCCCTCCACTTT,CASSSRQDYNSPLHF
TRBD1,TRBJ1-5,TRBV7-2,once,TGTGCCAGCAGCTTAAATGTAGATGGGACAGGAGGCAATCAGCCCCAGCATTTT,CASSLNVDGTGGNQPQHF
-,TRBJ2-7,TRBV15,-,TGTGCCACCAGCCCAGGGCCGACTAGGATTCGGGACAACTACGAGCAGTACTTC,CATSPGPTRIRDNYEQYF
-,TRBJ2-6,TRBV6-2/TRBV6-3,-,TGTGCCAGCAGCCCCCTGAGAACTGGGGCCAACGTCCTGACTTTC,CASSPLRTGANVLTF
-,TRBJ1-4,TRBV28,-,TGTGCCAGCAGTAGGCACAAGCCGGAAGCAACTAATGAAAAACTGTTTTTT,CASSRHKPEATNEKLFF
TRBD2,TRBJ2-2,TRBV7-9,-,TGTGCCAGCAGCTTAGTATCGGGACTAGCGGGCGCGAACACCGGGGAGCTGTTTTTT,CASSLVSGLAGANTGELFF